This passage covers 21 T cell receptor beta chains from one sample sequenced in a study of brain T cells in children with intractable seizures. The data were produced by immunoSEQ multiplex PCR, yet TCRdb's version contains in-frame clones alone and is incomplete. Counted here are approximately 330,000 clones, 93% occurring once; the ten biggest clones make up 5.5% to 6%. The time point: blood from clinic visit 5 months post-surgery; TSC patient then seizure free. This specimen was peripheral blood, taken roughly 5 months after surgery. Receptor source: a boy less than two years old with tuberous sclerosis and intractable seizures.

The V call is TRBV5-4, the J call TRBJ2-7; D unclear. Trimming pared 0 bases from V and 2 bases from J, leaving 9 bases between. This CDR3 comprises 14 residues. CDR1 and CDR2 (germline): SGHNT, YYREEE (reference sequence). The CDR3 protein is CASSLGTNTYEQYF. CDR3 nucleotides: TGTGCCAGCAGCTTGGGGACGAATACCTACGAGCAGTACTTC. Variable domain in full (rest from reference TRBV5-4 and TRBJ2-7): ETGVTQSPTHLIKTRGQQVTLRCSSQSGHNTVSWYQQALGQGPQFIFQYYREEENGRGNFPPRFSGLQFPNYSSELNVNALELDDSALYLCASSLGTNTYEQYFGPGTRLTVT.

The chain carries TRBV5-1 and TRBJ2-2; 7 positions match TRBD2. Per the germline V gene, CDR1 is SGHRS and CDR2 is YFSETQ. The CDR3 is 16 residues long. Trimming took 3 bases from V and 6 from J; bases not matched to a gene: 11. The CDR3 coding sequence is TGCGCCAGCAGCTGGTCGCGGGGGATAAGGGCCGGGGAGCTGTTTTTT. This codes for CASSWSRGIRAGELFF.

The chain combines TRBV19 with TRBJ2-7, with TRBD2 identical over 9 bases. There are 15 residues in the CDR3. Germline V gene data show CDR1 as LNHDA and CDR2 as SQIVND (reference sequence). The J segment lost 7 bases and the V segment lost 5 bases, leaving 12 bases of the junction unmatched. The CDR3 DNA sequence: TGTGCCAGTAGTTTCCGACTAGCGGCTCCGAGTGAGCAGTACTTC. Amino acids: CASSFRLAAPSEQYF.

This clone was seen just once. J is TRBJ1-5 and V is TRBV10-3; D remains ambiguous. CDR3 size: 13 residues. Germline CDR1 ENHRY, CDR2 SYGVKD. V was pared by 6 bases and J by 3 bases, with 9 bases between. Here the CDR3 DNA reads TGTGCCATCAGAGCTAATGACAATCAGCCCCAGCATTTT. It is translated as CAIRANDNQPQHF.

The V call is TRBV9, the J call TRBJ2-1; the D is unclear. The V end lost 4 bases, the J end lost 4 bases, and 15 bases lay between the germline ends. Germline CDR1 reads SGDLS; CDR2 reads YYNGEE. CDR3 length: 15 amino acids. Here the CDR3 reads CASSPVDSRYNEQFF. CDR3 sequence (DNA): TGTGCCAGCAGCCCCGTAGATTCCAGGTACAATGAGCAGTTCTTC.

J is TRBJ1-6 and V is TRBV2; D possibly corresponds to TRBD1 (6 bases). Germline-derived CDR1 and CDR2 are SNHLY and FYNNEI. This CDR3 is built from 17 residues. The V gene lost 6 bases and the J gene lost 0 bases, with 15 bases spanning the gap. Here the CDR3 reads CASRTKTGSSYNSPLHF. As DNA, the CDR3 is TGTGCCAGCAGGACTAAAACAGGGAGCTCCTATAATTCACCCCTCCACTTT.

The chain is built from TRBV30 and TRBJ1-2; a weak D match, TRBD1 (5 bases). The CDR3 contains 14 residues. Germline CDR1 and CDR2: GTSNPN and SVGIG (reference sequence). Trimming removed 4 bases from V and 6 bases from J, with 18 bases in between. CDR3 in amino acids: CAWNPVGGSDGYTF. The CDR3 coding sequence is TGTGCCTGGAATCCTGTGGGGGGATCTGATGGCTACACCTTC.

The rearrangement joins TRBV6-2 or TRBV6-3 to TRBJ1-1, with D possibly matching TRBD1 (6 bases). The CDR3 is 12 amino acids. CDR1 and CDR2 from the germline V gene are MNHEY and SVGEGT. Trimming stripped 5 bases from V and 7 bases from J, with 11 bases between. CDR3 sequence reads: CASSRTAGEAFF. DNA of the CDR3: TGTGCCAGCAGTCGGACAGCGGGTGAAGCTTTCTTT.

The DNA of the CDR3 is TGTGCCAGCAGTTTGGGTTTTAATTCACCCCTCCACTTT. This gives the protein CASSLGFNSPLHF. The chain employs TRBV12-3 or TRBV12-4 and TRBJ1-6; D gene ambiguous. The CDR3 has 13 amino acids. The ends were cut back, 3 bases at V and 6 bases at J, with 6 bases in the middle.

This sequence joins TRBV27 and TRBJ2-1, with 9 bases lining up with TRBD2. Trimming at V came to 1 base and at J to 4 bases, leaving 14 bases not matched to a gene. CDR3 size: 19 residues. Germline V lookup: CDR1 MNHEY, CDR2 SMNVEV (reference sequence). CDR3 in amino acids: CASSLLGAGGLGFYNEQFF. The CDR3 DNA is TGTGCCAGCAGTTTATTGGGGGCGGGGGGGCTAGGATTTTACAATGAGCAGTTCTTC.

This chain joins TRBV2 and TRBJ1-4; D is ambiguous. Trimming cost V 3 bases and J 6 bases, with 8 bases left between them. CDR3 length: 13 amino acids. Per the germline V gene, CDR1 is SNHLY and CDR2 is FYNNEI. The CDR3 is CASSDVEDEKLFF. The CDR3, as DNA: TGTGCCAGCAGTGATGTCGAGGATGAAAAACTGTTTTTT.

This clone appeared once. The chain combines TRBV7-9 with TRBJ2-1; possible D gene TRBD2, 6 bases. The ends were cut back, 4 bases at V and 3 bases at J, with 13 bases in the middle. This CDR3 is built from 15 residues. The germline V gene has CDR1 SEHNR and CDR2 FQNEAQ (reference sequence). The CDR3 region is CASSSSDGGYNEQFF. CDR3 sequence (DNA): TGTGCCAGCAGCTCTAGCGACGGGGGCTACAATGAGCAGTTCTTC. Drawing the rest from reference TRBV7-9 and TRBJ2-1, the complete variable domain is DTGVSQNPRHKITKRGQNVTFRCDPISEHNRLYWYRQTLGQGPEFLTYFQNEAQLEKSRLLSDRFSAERPKGSFSTLEIQRTEQGDSAMYLCASSSSDGGYNEQFFGPGTRLTVL.

This chain links TRBV5-1 with TRBJ1-4, with 9 bases lining up with TRBD1. CDR1 and CDR2 from the germline V gene are SGHRS and YFSETQ. The trim removed 1 base at V and 5 bases at J, leaving 6 bases unmatched. This CDR3 has 16 amino acids. CDR3 amino acids: CASSLLQGALNEKLFF. DNA of the CDR3: TGCGCCAGCAGCTTGCTACAGGGGGCATTGAATGAAAAACTGTTTTTT.

This chain links TRBV28 with TRBJ1-5; the match to TRBD1 covers 8 bases. CDR3 length equals 18 residues. Germline V lookup: CDR1 MDHEN, CDR2 SYDVKM. Trimming took 1 base from V and 5 from J; bases not matched to a gene: 13. The CDR3 spells CASSLYPPDRGGDQPQHF. The DNA of the CDR3 is TGTGCCAGCAGTTTATACCCTCCCGACAGGGGAGGGGATCAGCCCCAGCATTTT.

J is TRBJ1-2 and V is TRBV6-5; the D gene is possibly TRBD1 (5 bases). The CDR3 contains 13 residues. V lost 5 bases, J lost 4 bases, and 11 bases lay in between. Germline CDR1 is MNHEY and CDR2 is SVGAGI. The CDR3 loop reads CASSQDKGYGYTF. The CDR3, as DNA: TGTGCCAGCAGTCAGGACAAAGGCTATGGCTACACCTTC.

V gene TRBV7-2 combines with J gene TRBJ1-1, with D tentatively TRBD1 (6 bases). The germline V gene encodes CDR1 SGHTA and CDR2 FQGNSA. Trimming left V 5 bases short and J 4 bases short, with 17 bases between. This CDR3 is 15 amino acids long. The CDR3 region is CASSDPAGAATEAFF. As DNA, the CDR3 is TGTGCCAGCAGCGACCCCGCAGGGGCCGCCACTGAAGCTTTCTTT. Full variable domain (rest looked up from reference TRBV7-2 and TRBJ1-1): GAGVSQSPSNKVTEKGKDVELRCDPISGHTALYWYRQSLGQGLEFLIYFQGNSAPDKSGLPSDRFSAERTGGSVSTLTIQRTQQEDSAVYLCASSDPAGAATEAFFGQGTRLTVV.

V gene TRBV18 combines with J gene TRBJ2-7; 8 bases map to TRBD1. This CDR3 region has 15 residues. CDR1 KGHSH and CDR2 LQKENI come from the germline V gene. Unmatched junction bases numbered 4, after V lost 0 bases and J lost 3 bases. The DNA for the CDR3 is TGTGCCAGCTCACCACCGATCGGACAGGGCTACGAGCAGTACTTC. Protein product: CASSPPIGQGYEQYF.

The chain combines TRBV25-1 with TRBJ2-7; 12 bases are a match to TRBD2. The CDR3 totals 15 residues. With V trimmed by 5 bases and J by 5 bases, 7 bases remained unmatched. From germline, CDR1 is MGHDK and CDR2 SYGVNS. The CDR3 DNA reads as TGTGCCAGCAGTAGTTTACTAGCGGGAGGCCACGAGCAGTACTTC. This sequence encodes CASSSLLAGGHEQYF.

The rearrangement uses TRBV6-5 and TRBJ2-3; the D is unclear. Trimming left V 7 bases short and J 1 base short, with 15 bases between. The CDR3 is made up of 15 amino acids. Per germline, CDR1 MNHEY and CDR2 SVGAGI. The chain's CDR3 is CASTPWAVGTDTQYF. In DNA form, the CDR3 reads TGTGCCAGCACCCCTTGGGCAGTGGGCACAGATACGCAGTATTTT.

The V and J genes are TRBV6-5 and TRBJ1-6; the D gene is possibly TRBD1 (5 bases). Trimming cost V 6 bases and J 9 bases, with 15 bases left between them. This CDR3 comprises 14 residues. Germline assignment: CDR1 MNHEY and CDR2 SVGAGI. CDR3: CASSGDRAVSPLHF. The CDR3 nucleotides read TGTGCCAGCAGCGGCGACAGAGCGGTTTCACCCCTCCACTTT.

This clone was seen just once. J is TRBJ2-7 and V is TRBV6-2 or TRBV6-3; D may be TRBD2 (6 bases). Germline V lookup: CDR1 MNHEY, CDR2 SVGEGT. Trimming took off 4 bases at V and 3 bases at J, with 19 bases between the two ends. The CDR3 is 16 residues long. This CDR3 is CASSWPDGQGGYEQYF. DNA for the CDR3: TGTGCCAGCAGTTGGCCTGACGGCCAGGGAGGCTACGAGCAGTACTTC.